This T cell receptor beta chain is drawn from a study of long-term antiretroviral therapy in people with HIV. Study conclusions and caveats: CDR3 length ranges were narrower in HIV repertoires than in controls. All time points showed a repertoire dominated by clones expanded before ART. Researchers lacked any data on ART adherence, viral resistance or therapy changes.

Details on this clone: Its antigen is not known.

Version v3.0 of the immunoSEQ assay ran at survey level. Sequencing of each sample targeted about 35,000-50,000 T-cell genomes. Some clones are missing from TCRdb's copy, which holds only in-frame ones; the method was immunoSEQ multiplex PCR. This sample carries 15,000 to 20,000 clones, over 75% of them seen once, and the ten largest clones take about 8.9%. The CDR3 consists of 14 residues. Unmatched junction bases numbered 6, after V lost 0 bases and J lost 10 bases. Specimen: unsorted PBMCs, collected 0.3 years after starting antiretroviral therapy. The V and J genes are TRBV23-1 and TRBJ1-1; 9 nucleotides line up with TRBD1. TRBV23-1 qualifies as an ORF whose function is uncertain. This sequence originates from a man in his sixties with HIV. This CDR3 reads CASSQSGTGHPAFF. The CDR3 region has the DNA TGCGCCAGCAGTCAATCGGGGACAGGGCATCCAGCTTTCTTT.